This TCR beta chain came from a study of regulatory T cells in long-lasting Graves disease. This clonotype was seen many times. Its specificity is not known. Study-wide results and caveats: Newly diagnosed Graves' patients exceeded persistent ones in TCR diversity.

As for time point: persistent/refractory GD, antithyroid drugs over 5 years with positive TRAb. RNA isolated from PBMCs was used to make the TCR library. V lost 5 bases, J lost 1 base, and 12 bases lay in between. CDR3 length equals 15 residues. In germline, CDR1 is MNHNS, CDR2 SASEGT. Arm-PCR of CDR3 regions and iRepertoire HTBI primers were used to build TCR beta libraries. One entry per CDR3 protein, called by TCRdb with MiXCR from the multiplex PCR reads. The sample gives about 660,000 distinct CDR3 sequences, approximately 29% of which show up once; roughly 46% is in the top ten. V gene TRBV6-1 combines with J gene TRBJ1-5; weak D call: TRBD1 (6 bases). Source: peripheral blood mononuclear cells (PBMCs), taken when the disease was refractory, from a patient treated with antithyroid drugs. The sequence came from a female donor with Graves disease. This CDR3 is CASSRTGISNQPQHF. DNA of the CDR3: TGTGCCAGCAGTCGTACAGGGATCAGCAATCAGCCCCAGCATTTT.